This TCR beta chain was captured by sequencing in a study of blood T cell repertoires in COVID-19. About the research overall: Samples taken during acute and convalescent COVID-19 were collected in the United States, Italy and Spain. PBMCs, B-cell-depleted T cells, or T cells were the source of the cDNA or gDNA that made up the material.

This clone has only one observation. Between the trimmed V and J ends, which lost 4 bases and 0 bases, there was a span of 6 bases. CDR1 is SEHNR, CDR2 FQNEAQ, per germline (reference sequence). This CDR3 is built from 13 residues. Authors' analysis steps: Reference gene primers were amplified, and this amplification served to estimate nucleated cell counts. Using immunoSEQ multiplex PCR, the repertoire was profiled, and TCRdb retains in-frame clones only, with some absent. V and J calls plus clone size are reproduced from that table; the DNA served to infer D and trimming. The sample includes 60,000 to 95,000 clones, roughly 86% of them seen just once.

The sequence came from a woman aged 45-60 years with acute or convalescent COVID-19. Sample: peripheral blood. The chain is built from TRBV7-9 and TRBJ1-2; D is possibly TRBD1 (5 bases). DNA of the CDR3: TGTGCCAGCAGCTCCAGGGCTAACTATGGCTACACCTTC. This sequence encodes CASSSRANYGYTF. The full variable domain, rest sourced from reference TRBV7-9 and TRBJ1-2, is DTGVSQNPRHKITKRGQNVTFRCDPISEHNRLYWYRQTLGQGPEFLTYFQNEAQLEKSRLLSDRFSAERPKGSFSTLEIQRTEQGDSAMYLCASSSRANYGYTFGSGTRLTVV.